What follows describes a single TCR beta chain. Its antigen is currently unknown. The same CDR3 also results from other DNA sequences found in this sample. The sample belongs to a study of beta chain features in type 1 diabetes. Study results and caveats: For Type 1 diabetes patients, all four CD4+ subsets carried TCRB CDR3s that were moderately but significantly shorter.

All of the isolated RNA was reverse transcribed, so expressed TCRB transcripts were sequenced. Repertoires were generated with immunoSEQ multiplex PCR, while TCRdb's copy carries only in-frame clones and drops some. The sample holds hundreds of thousands of clones, 10% to 15% seen once. The V gene's germline CDR1 is SGHTA and CDR2 FQGNSA. The CDR3 totals 16 residues. V trimming: 1 base; J trimming: 2 bases; junction bases outside the gene matches: 2. This receptor was taken from a woman between 18 and 29 years old with type 1 diabetes. Sequenced input: naive CD4+ T cells from blood. The chain uses TRBV7-2 and TRBJ2-3; the match to TRBD2 covers 11 bases. CDR3 in DNA: TGTGCCAGCAGCTTAGTTAGCGGGGGGGCCACAGATACGCAGTATTTT. This codes for CASSLVSGGATDTQYF.